A selection of T cell receptor beta chains follows, all from one sample in a study of identifying expanded T cells in peripheral blood. Clones were sequenced by immunoSEQ multiplex PCR, and TCRdb holds only the in-frame ones, with some missing. The table records around 82,000 clones, roughly 84% of them present only once. The sequenced sample consisted of blood. The receptors originated from a person aged 18-70 years in good health. Each CDR3 is given with its conserved first and last residue. The order of the fields is D gene, J gene, clone size, V gene, CDR3 DNA, CDR3 protein. A D gene is named only where the DNA matches it firmly. Size is stated for part of the rows, as once, few or many counts, or as a class when the clone is expanded.

NA TRBJ2-1 NA TRBV4-2 TGTGCCAGCAGCCGAGAGAGAGACGGGAGCTCCTACAATGAGCAGTTCTTC CASSRERDGSSYNEQFF
TRBD2 TRBJ2-2 NA TRBV5-1 TGCGCCAGCAGCCGAATACTAGCGGGAGGGGACACCGGGGAGCTGTTTTTT CASSRILAGGDTGELFF
NA TRBJ2-5 NA TRBV10-3 TGTGCCATCAGTGGCGGGACGACCCAAGAGACCCAGTACTTC CAISGGTTQETQYF
NA TRBJ1-2 NA TRBV13 TGTGCCAGCAGCCTCCAGACAGGCTCCTATGGCTACACCTTC CASSLQTGSYGYTF
NA TRBJ2-2 NA TRBV7-3 TGTGCCAGCAGCTTAGGGCTGGGGGCCGGGGAGCTGTTTTTT CASSLGLGAGELFF
NA TRBJ2-3 NA TRBV11-3 TGTGCCAGCAGCTTAGAGGGGGATAGCACAGATACGCAGTATTTT CASSLEGDSTDTQYF
NA TRBJ2-3 NA TRBV10-3 TGTGCCATCAGTGAACAGACTAGCACAGATACGCAGTATTTT CAISEQTSTDTQYF
TRBD1 TRBJ1-5 NA TRBV7-8 TGTGCCAGCACCCCGGGGGAGGGGGCCCGGAGTCAGCCCCAGCATTTT CASTPGEGARSQPQHF
NA TRBJ2-5 NA TRBV25-1 TGTGCCAGCAGTCTTACACGCGAGGGAGAGACCCAGTACTTC CASSLTREGETQYF
NA TRBJ1-5 NA TRBV11-1 TGTGCCAGCAGCTTTTCCCCCAGAGCAAGCAATCAGCCCCAGCATTTT CASSFSPRASNQPQHF
NA TRBJ1-2 NA TRBV19 TGTGCCAGTAGTGGGGGCCTTAACTATGGCTACACCTTC CASSGGLNYGYTF
TRBD1 TRBJ1-5 few TRBV5-1 TGCGCCAGCAGCTTGGGGACAGGAGATAATCAGCCCCAGCATTTT CASSLGTGDNQPQHF
NA TRBJ1-2 NA TRBV29-1 TGCAGCGTTGCCCAGGGTATTAACTATGGCTACACCTTC CSVAQGINYGYTF
TRBD1 TRBJ1-1 NA TRBV18 TGTGCCAGCTCACCACCGTACGGGACAGCGAACACTGAAGCTTTCTTT CASSPPYGTANTEAFF
NA TRBJ2-7 NA TRBV11-3 TGTGCCAGCAGCTCCCCAGGGGGACTTCAATACTCCTACGAGCAGTACTTC CASSSPGGLQYSYEQYF
TRBD1 TRBJ1-2 many TRBV14 TGTGCCAGCAGCCAAGAAGGGACAGGGTTTGGCTACACCTTC CASSQEGTGFGYTF
TRBD2 TRBJ2-7 NA TRBV13 TGTGCCAGCAGCCCACTAGCGCCCTACGAGCAGTACTTC CASSPLAPYEQYF
TRBD1 TRBJ1-1 NA TRBV27 TGTGCCAGCAGGTCCGGGACAGGGGAGACTGAAGCTTTCTTT CASRSGTGETEAFF
TRBD2 TRBJ2-2 NA TRBV5-6 TGTGCCAGCAGCCCCGCGGGGGTCCGGAGCACCGGGGAGCTGTTTTTT CASSPAGVRSTGELFF
TRBD2 TRBJ2-2 NA TRBV19 TGTGCCAGTAGTATTCAGGGACTAGCGGGAGGGCCTTTCCCCGGGGAGCTGTTTTTT CASSIQGLAGGPFPGELFF